The 18 T cell receptor beta chains in this list originate from one sample, sequenced in a study of OX40 agonist ivuxolimab in advanced cancers. Assay: immunoSEQ multiplex PCR; the TCRdb copy retains only in-frame clones and omits some. Among 50,000 to 65,000 clones listed, about 81% were seen once. The starting material was CD4+ or CD8+ T cells sorted from blood, obtained in a trial of the OX40 agonist ivuxolimab. The receptor source for this set is an adult with an advanced solid tumor such as melanoma, head and neck, liver or kidney cancer.

The chain recombines TRBV27 with TRBJ1-5; TRBD1 matches at 7 bases. CDR1 and CDR2 (germline): MNHEY, SMNVEV (reference sequence). The V gene end was trimmed by 5 bases and the J gene end by 4 bases; junction bases not matched to a gene: 8. There are 15 residues in the CDR3. In DNA form, the CDR3 reads TGTGCCAGCAGTCCCCCTGGCAGGGGGAATCAGCCCCAGCATTTT. Amino acids: CASSPPGRGNQPQHF.

This sequence joins TRBV28 and TRBJ2-6; TRBD1 agrees at 7 bases. Germline values: CDR1 MDHEN, CDR2 SYDVKM. The CDR3 is made up of 15 amino acids. V lost 6 bases to trimming and J lost 5 bases; unmatched junction nucleotides: 7. In DNA, the CDR3 is TGTGCCAGCAGCCAGACAGGGTCGAGGGCCAACGTCCTGACTTTC. It codes for CASSQTGSRANVLTF.

This clone was detected a few times. This chain links TRBV7-9 with TRBJ2-7; D not certain. V gave up 1 base and J gave up 3 bases, with 4 bases separating them. Germline V CDR1 and CDR2: SEHNR, FQNEAQ (reference sequence). CDR3 length equals 12 residues. The CDR3 DNA reads TGTGCCAGCAGCTTAGGGGTCTACGAGCAGTACTTC. It encodes CASSLGVYEQYF.

This clone appeared a single time. This chain uses TRBV19 with TRBJ2-3; TRBD1 is a possible D gene (5 bases). V was shortened by 1 base and J by 4 bases, with 12 bases between the two germline ends. CDR1 is LNHDA, CDR2 SQIVND, per germline (reference sequence). This CDR3 spans 15 amino acids. CDR3 region: CASSIGRVMADTQYF. CDR3 bases: TGTGCCAGTAGTATAGGCAGGGTGATGGCAGATACGCAGTATTTT. Using reference TRBV19 and TRBJ2-3 for the parts outside the CDR3, the full variable domain is DGGITQSPKYLFRKEGQNVTLSCEQNLNHDAMYWYRQDPGQGLRLIYYSQIVNDFQKGDIAEGYSVSREKKESFPLTVTSAQKNPTAFYLCASSIGRVMADTQYFGPGTRLTVL.

Written as DNA, the CDR3 is TGTGCCAGCCTAGGGACTAGCGGGGGGTGGGAGACCCAGTACTTC. It translates to CASLGTSGGWETQYF. The chain joins TRBV2 to TRBJ2-5; TRBD2 agrees at 15 bases. Germline V lookup: CDR1 SNHLY, CDR2 FYNNEI. The CDR3 has 15 amino acids. V shed 8 bases and J 5 bases; nucleotides not matched to a gene: 6.

The rearrangement links TRBV11-2 to TRBJ2-5; TRBD2 is a possible D gene (5 bases). Germline V gives CDR1 SGHAT, CDR2 FQNNGV. With 5 bases removed from V and 6 bases from J, the gap between germline ends came to 10 bases. The CDR3 consists of 12 residues. In nucleotides, the CDR3 is TGTGCCAGCAGCGGAGGTCGAAAGACCCAGTACTTC. Protein: CASSGGRKTQYF.

This chain joins TRBV19 and TRBJ1-2, with TRBD1 matching 8 bases. The CDR3 loop spans 13 amino acids. The junction had 8 bases not matched to a gene; V was cut back by 6 bases and J by 8 bases. Germline loops: CDR1 LNHDA, CDR2 SQIVND (reference sequence). The DNA for the CDR3 is TGTGCCAGTAGCAGGGGGCAGGTGGACGGCTACACCTTC. Its translation is CASSRGQVDGYTF.

The gene calls are TRBV5-6 and TRBJ1-2; possible D gene TRBD1, 5 bases. The CDR3 sequence is 13 residues long. V lost 4 bases, J lost 3 bases, and 10 bases lay in between. CDR1 SGHDT and CDR2 YYEEEE come from the germline V gene. This CDR3 reads CASSPPGDYGYTF. The CDR3 DNA reads TGTGCCAGCAGCCCCCCGGGGGACTATGGCTACACCTTC.

The rearrangement uses TRBV6-1 and TRBJ2-3; 9 bases fit TRBD2. J was trimmed by 1 base and V by 0 bases; bases with no gene match: 5. This CDR3 is 17 amino acids long. The germline CDR1 and CDR2 sequences are MNHNS and SASEGT. DNA for the CDR3: TGTGCCAGCAGTGAAGCGATCGCTAGCGGGGGCACAGATACGCAGTATTTT. This encodes CASSEAIASGGTDTQYF.

This chain links TRBV5-1 with TRBJ1-5; D remains ambiguous. Germline CDR1 reads SGHRS; CDR2 reads YFSETQ. Trimming took 3 bases from V and 2 from J, leaving 9 bases between them. CDR3 length: 14 amino acids. The CDR3 is CASSSGVGNQPQHF. CDR3 sequence (DNA): TGCGCCAGCAGCTCCGGGGTCGGCAATCAGCCCCAGCATTTT.

The chain is built from TRBV6-5 and TRBJ2-6, with D unresolved. Germline CDR1 reads MNHEY; CDR2 reads SVGAGI. Trimming pared 5 bases from V and 2 bases from J, leaving 7 bases between. The CDR3 consists of 14 residues. As DNA, the CDR3 is TGTGCCAGCAGTCTACTGGCTGGGGCCAACGTCCTGACTTTC. It yields the protein CASSLLAGANVLTF.

The V gene is TRBV16, the J gene TRBJ2-5; D is unresolved. The J call may be wrong; the DNA end is better matched by TRBJ2-7. Germline V gene data show CDR1 as KGHSY and CDR2 as FQNENV. CDR3 length: 11 amino acids. The CDR3 sequence is CASSRSYEQYF. The CDR3 DNA reads TGTGCCAGCAGCCGATCCTACGAGCAGTACTTC.

This chain links TRBV27 with TRBJ2-7; D is unclear. The CDR3 consists of 14 residues. Germline loops: CDR1 MNHEY, CDR2 SMNVEV (reference sequence). V dropped 3 bases and J dropped 2 bases, with 11 bases sitting between them. The CDR3: CASSFSFGTYEQYF. DNA of the CDR3: TGTGCCAGCAGTTTTTCCTTTGGAACCTACGAGCAGTACTTC.

The CDR3 spells CASRWTARGTGELFF. The CDR3 DNA reads as TGTGCCAGCAGGTGGACAGCTCGGGGAACCGGGGAGCTGTTTTTT. This sequence joins TRBV6-1 and TRBJ2-2, with a tentative D call TRBD1 (6 bases). Germline V lookup: CDR1 MNHNS, CDR2 SASEGT. Trimming stripped 6 bases from V and 5 bases from J, with 16 bases between. This CDR3 has 15 amino acids.

This rearrangement joins TRBV7-2 to TRBJ2-3, with D uncertain. Trimming pared 2 bases from V and 2 bases from J, leaving 8 bases between. Germline V gene sequence: CDR1 SGHTA, CDR2 FQGNSA. The CDR3 has 14 residues. The CDR3 loop reads CASSLSRPTDTQYF. The CDR3 DNA sequence: TGTGCCAGCAGCTTATCCCGGCCCACAGATACGCAGTATTTT.

In its sample, this clone was seen once. The V gene is TRBV11-2, the J gene TRBJ1-4; possible D gene TRBD1, 6 bases. In germline, CDR1 is SGHAT, CDR2 FQNNGV. CDR3 length: 15 residues. V was pared by 1 base and J by 0 bases, with 6 bases between. CDR3 sequence: CASSLGQATNEKLFF. CDR3 sequence (DNA): TGTGCCAGCAGCTTAGGACAGGCAACTAATGAAAAACTGTTTTTT.

V usage is TRBV7-7 and J usage is TRBJ2-5; possible D gene TRBD1, 6 bases. CDR3 size: 13 residues. The germline V gene encodes CDR1 SSHAT and CDR2 FNYEAQ (reference sequence). With 2 bases removed from V and 5 bases from J, the gap between germline ends came to 9 bases. CDR3 nucleotides: TGTGCCAGCAGCTTAACAGGGTTGGAGACCCAGTACTTC. Protein sequence: CASSLTGLETQYF.

The V gene is TRBV7-8, the J gene TRBJ2-5, with 13 bases aligning to TRBD2. Germline V gene lookup returns CDR1 SGHVS and CDR2 FQNEAQ. The CDR3 consists of 17 residues. The ends lost 0 bases at V and 2 bases at J; junction bases unmatched: 3. The CDR3 nucleotides read TGTGCCAGCAGCTTAGCGACTAGCGGGGGGTCACAAGAGACCCAGTACTTC. Translated: CASSLATSGGSQETQYF.